This TCR beta chain appears in the sequencing data of a study of blood T cell repertoires in COVID-19. Study background: Material from acute and convalescent COVID-19 was sourced from the United States, Italy and Spain. Sources were T cells, B-cell-depleted T cells, or PBMCs; the material itself was cDNA or gDNA.

Source study methods: Counts of nucleated cells, estimated from reference gene primer amplification, were obtained. Method: immunoSEQ multiplex PCR; TCRdb's copy keeps in-frame clones and lacks some. V, J and clone size are those of that table, while D and trimming were read from the DNA. The sample has approximately 150,000 clones; approximately 90% are singletons. This clone occurred a few times. CDR3 length: 15 amino acids. Per germline, CDR1 SNHLY and CDR2 FYNNEI. Trimming removed 0 bases at V and 1 base at J, with 9 bases between. Sequenced material: peripheral blood. The source of this sequence is a human donor in a cohort sampled during active COVID-19. The chain recombines TRBV2 with TRBJ1-1, with D perhaps TRBD1 (6 bases). CDR3 in amino acids: CASSEAGTPNTEAFF. DNA of the CDR3: TGTGCCAGCAGTGAAGCGGGGACACCGAACACTGAAGCTTTCTTT.